This T cell receptor beta chain was found in a study of cytomegalovirus exposure and HLA in healthy donors. As concerns this clone: No antigen is known for it.

The PCR contained 60 Vbeta and 13 Jbeta primers. Repertoires were generated with immunoSEQ multiplex PCR, while TCRdb's copy carries only in-frame clones and drops some. The sample contains around 200,000 clones, over 65% of which appear only once. Healthy people donating bone marrow made up the donors. Study outcomes and limitations: The authors later found most CMV-associated TCR beta chains appeared HLA-restricted. Around 160 TCR beta chains were listed as cytomegalovirus-associated.

The sequencing sample was made of PBMCs. The TCR originated in a middle-aged man in good health and CMV-seronegative.

Written as DNA, the CDR3 is TGCAGCGTTGATACAGGGTCCCAAGAGACCCAGTACTTC. Its translation: CSVDTGSQETQYF. This sequence joins TRBV29-1 and TRBJ2-5; D is perhaps TRBD1 (6 bases). The CDR3 totals 13 residues. Looked up from germline, CDR1 is SQVTM and CDR2 is ANQGSEA. V lost 3 bases and J lost 1, with 9 bases in between.